Each of the 21 T cell receptor beta chains below was sequenced from the same sample in a study of read filtering for tumor transcriptome and immune sequencing. The library was built from about 0.4 ug RNA with molecular barcoded adaptors for alpha/delta and beta/gamma chains. TCRdb re-analysed the reads in MiXCR, keeping a single row per CDR3 protein. The top ten clones hold approximately 9.9% of a sample with some 130,000 distinct CDR3 sequences, 10% to 15% of them seen once. Sequencing was performed on a population of CD138-negative cells sorted from bone marrow. All receptors derive from a donor aged 40 or older with multiple myeloma.

The sample holds many counts of this clonotype. The chain employs TRBV9 and TRBJ2-1; D is undetermined. V was pared by 0 bases and J by 8 bases, with 12 bases between. This CDR3 comprises 14 residues. The germline V gene encodes CDR1 SGDLS and CDR2 YYNGEE. The CDR3 spells CASSVGGIPDEQFF. DNA of the CDR3: TGTGCCAGCAGCGTAGGCGGAATCCCCGATGAGCAGTTCTTC.

This clonotype was counted at least ten times. J is TRBJ2-1 and V is TRBV12-3 or TRBV12-4; the D gene is possibly TRBD1 (6 bases). The CDR3 is 16 residues long. Trimming stripped 5 bases from V and 4 bases from J, with 18 bases between. CDR3: CASSPSTGSQYNEQFF. Written as DNA, the CDR3 is TGTGCCAGCAGTCCTTCCACAGGGTCCCAATACAATGAGCAGTTCTTC.

A remark on this clonotype: Possible read error: a much larger clone is one base away. The chain employs TRBV10-1 and TRBJ1-1; D is unresolved. Germline CDR1 WNHNN, CDR2 SYGVQD (reference sequence). This CDR3 has 16 residues. The CDR3 nucleotides are TGCGCCGGCAGTGAGTCGGGCAGTCTGTCGAACACTGAAGCTTTCTTT. Its translation: CAGSESGSLSNTEAFF.

In its sample, this clonotype was seen many times. The J gene is TRBJ2-1, the V gene TRBV12-3 or TRBV12-4; TRBD2 agrees at 16 bases. V was clipped by 7 bases and J by 9 bases; unmatched bases: 9. The CDR3 is 16 amino acids. For the CDR3, the DNA is TGTGCCAGCACCCTGGGACTAGCGGGAGGGCCGGGTGAGCAGTTCTTC. Translating it yields CASTLGLAGGPGEQFF.

This clonotype was detected ten times or more. The chain carries TRBV7-9 and TRBJ1-4, with D perhaps matching TRBD1 (5 bases). V lost 2 bases, J lost 4 bases, and 14 bases lay in between. The CDR3 extends over 16 amino acids. The germline CDR1 and CDR2 sequences are SEHNR and FQNEAQ (reference sequence). The CDR3 loop is CASSLFFSGLNEKLFF. The CDR3 DNA reads TGTGCCAGCAGCTTATTTTTTTCAGGGCTTAATGAAAAACTGTTTTTT.

This clonotype was observed at least ten times. V and J are TRBV20-1 and TRBJ1-5; D possibly corresponds to TRBD1 (5 bases). Germline lookup yields CDR1 DFQATT and CDR2 SNEGSKA (reference sequence). Trimming pared 1 base from V and 5 bases from J, leaving 9 bases between. CDR3 length: 13 residues. This CDR3 is CSARAGYDQPQHF. CDR3 bases: TGCAGTGCTAGAGCAGGGTACGATCAGCCCCAGCATTTT.

This clonotype appeared a few times. The rearrangement links TRBV6-2 or TRBV6-3 to TRBJ2-5; 11 bases map to TRBD2. Germline values: CDR1 MNHEY, CDR2 SVGEGT. Trimming cost V 3 bases and J 4 bases; bases outside gene matches: 4. The CDR3 runs to 15 residues. The chain's CDR3 is CASSYSGRASETQYF. CDR3 nucleotides: TGTGCCAGCAGTTATAGCGGGAGGGCTTCAGAGACCCAGTACTTC.

This clonotype was detected ten times or more. The genes are TRBV28 and TRBJ1-1; TRBD1 is a possible D gene (6 bases). The CDR3 totals 16 residues. V was cut by 2 bases and J by 0 bases, with 13 bases left in between. CDR1 MDHEN and CDR2 SYDVKM come from the germline V gene. DNA for the CDR3: TGTGCCAGCAGTTTAGGACAGTACGTCATGAACACTGAAGCTTTCTTT. Translation gives CASSLGQYVMNTEAFF.

This CDR3 reads CASSFGAGGEQFF. DNA for the CDR3: TGTGCCAGCAGCTTCGGAGCCGGGGGTGAGCAGTTCTTC. The J gene is TRBJ2-1, the V gene TRBV11-3, with D maybe TRBD2 (6 bases). Germline CDR1 is SGHNT and CDR2 is YENEEA. The germline V and J ends were trimmed by 3 bases and 9 bases, with 12 bases remaining between them. The CDR3 contains 13 residues.

This clonotype was detected many times. The gene calls are TRBV7-9 and TRBJ2-1, with D perhaps TRBD2 (5 bases). The germline V gene encodes CDR1 SEHNR and CDR2 FQNEAQ (reference sequence). This CDR3 is 14 amino acids long. V was shortened by 4 bases and J by 8 bases, with 15 bases between the two germline ends. Written as DNA, the CDR3 is TGTGCCAGCAGCTCAACGGACGGGGTGGATGAGCAGTTCTTC. This gives the protein CASSSTDGVDEQFF.

Many counts were recorded for this clonotype. The rearrangement joins TRBV7-2 to TRBJ2-5; TRBD2 matches 13 bases. V trimming: 5 bases; J trimming: 4 bases; junction bases outside the gene matches: 10. The CDR3 is 17 amino acids. The germline gives CDR1 SGHTA, CDR2 FQGNSA. In nucleotides, the CDR3 is TGTGCCAGCAGCCAAGAACTAGCGGGAGGGCCAGGAGAGACCCAGTACTTC. Protein product: CASSQELAGGPGETQYF.

The CDR3 spells CASSLGRGQTYEQYF. The CDR3 DNA is TGTGCCAGCAGCCTGGGGAGGGGCCAAACCTACGAGCAGTACTTC. The V call is TRBV5-5, the J call TRBJ2-7, with 7 nucleotides matching TRBD2. The CDR3 contains 15 residues. Germline V gives CDR1 SGHKS, CDR2 YYEKEE (reference sequence). J was trimmed by 2 bases and V by 4 bases; bases with no gene match: 9.

A word on this clonotype: Sequence at one end of the junction differs from germline and may be a read error. V gene TRBV6-1 combines with J gene TRBJ2-3, with D uncertain. Per germline, CDR1 MNHNS and CDR2 SASEGT. This CDR3 spans 12 amino acids. CDR3 residues: CASSEGTDTLYF. The CDR3 DNA reads TGTGCCAGCAGTGAAGGCACAGATACGCTGTATTTT.

This clonotype was observed many times. The genes are TRBV11-2 and TRBJ1-3, with D uncertain. The CDR3 is 14 amino acids. V lost 4 bases and J 0 bases, leaving 7 bases between the germline ends. Germline V gene data show CDR1 as SGHAT and CDR2 as FQNNGV. The chain's CDR3 is CASSSVLSGNTIYF. DNA of the CDR3: TGTGCCAGCAGCTCCGTCCTCTCTGGAAACACCATATATTTT.

This clonotype was recorded at least ten times. The chain carries TRBV4-2 and TRBJ1-5, with D perhaps matching TRBD1 (6 bases). V lost 1 base and J 4 bases, leaving 14 bases between the germline ends. Germline CDR1 and CDR2: LGHNA and YNFKEQ. This CDR3 is 16 amino acids long. The CDR3, as DNA: TGTGCCAGCAGCCAAGTATTACAGGGCCAGAATCAGCCCCAGCATTTT. The encoded protein is CASSQVLQGQNQPQHF.

The sample holds many counts of this clonotype. The chain uses TRBV28 and TRBJ2-7; 9 bases are a match to TRBD1. Germline CDR1 and CDR2: MDHEN and SYDVKM. The V segment lost 6 bases and the J segment 5 bases; nucleotides outside the gene matches: 8. This CDR3 region has 14 residues. The CDR3 DNA follows: TGTGCCAGCAGCTCGGACAGGGGTTCGAACGAGCAGTACTTC. Translated, it gives CASSSDRGSNEQYF.

This chain connects TRBV10-2 to TRBJ2-6; 9 bases line up with TRBD1. This CDR3 is built from 15 residues. CDR1 is WSHSY, CDR2 SAAADI, per germline. The CDR3 sequence is CATRDRVSGANVLTF. As DNA, the CDR3 is TGCGCTACCCGGGACAGGGTGTCTGGGGCCAACGTCCTGACTTTC.

This clonotype was picked up many times. This chain uses TRBV3-1 with TRBJ1-2; no clear D gene. The CDR3 has 13 residues. Germline V lookup: CDR1 LGHDT, CDR2 YNNKEL (reference sequence). The V end was cut by 0 bases, the J end by 3 bases, with 5 bases between. In DNA form, the CDR3 reads TGTGCCAGCAGCCAAGATCCGGACTATGGCTACACCTTC. As protein: CASSQDPDYGYTF.

This clonotype was seen many times. The chain recombines TRBV12-3 or TRBV12-4 with TRBJ1-1, with 10 bases matching TRBD1. V lost 5 bases, J lost 1 base, and 7 bases stayed unmatched. The CDR3 is 16 amino acids. CDR3 residues: CASSKRQGATNTEAFF. The CDR3, as DNA: TGTGCCAGCAGTAAAAGACAGGGGGCGACGAACACTGAAGCTTTCTTT.

This clonotype showed up many times. The rearrangement uses TRBV7-9 and TRBJ1-5; no clear D gene. Germline V gene lookup returns CDR1 SEHNR and CDR2 FQNEAQ (reference sequence). V was trimmed by 5 bases and J by 16 bases, leaving 18 bases between them. This CDR3 has 12 amino acids. CDR3 loop: CASSLGESTLHF. As DNA, the CDR3 is TGTGCCAGCAGCCTCGGGGAAAGTACGCTACATTTT.

This clonotype was counted many times. The CDR3 spells CATGGMSNQPQHF. CDR3 DNA: TGTGCCACCGGCGGGATGAGCAATCAGCCCCAGCATTTT. The chain uses TRBV10-3 and TRBJ1-5; no firm D call. The germline CDR1 and CDR2 sequences are ENHRY and SYGVKD. The CDR3 consists of 13 residues. V lost 10 bases, J lost 1 base, and 11 bases lay in between.